This section outlines one TCR beta chain sequence together with its context. The data derive from a study of blood T cell repertoires in COVID-19. Study as a whole: Samples came from the United States, Italy and Spain, spanning acute and convalescent COVID-19. PBMCs, B-cell-depleted T cells, or T cells provided the cDNA or gDNA that made up the material.

This CDR3 comprises 15 residues. Germline V gene lookup returns CDR1 LGHDT and CDR2 YNNKEL (reference sequence). V was clipped by 0 bases and J by 6 bases; unmatched bases: 5. In the source study's methods: Cell counts per sample came from amplifying reference gene primers. Method: immunoSEQ multiplex PCR; TCRdb's copy keeps in-frame clones and lacks some. V and J calls and clone size are those listed in that table; D and trimming were worked out from the DNA. The sample shows about 490,000 clones, 80% to 90% of them seen only once. This clonotype originated in a human donor in a cohort sampled during active COVID-19. The sample consisted of peripheral blood. The chain couples TRBV3-1 (or the pseudogene TRBV3-2) to TRBJ2-5, with 9 bases aligning to TRBD2. The CDR3 nucleotides read TGTGCCAGCAGCCAAGATCATAGCGGGAGTCAGACCCAGTACTTC. Translation: CASSQDHSGSQTQYF.